This T cell receptor (beta chain) was captured by sequencing in a study of blood T cell repertoires in COVID-19. Overall study context: Acute and convalescent COVID-19 specimens originated in the United States, Italy and Spain. The cDNA or gDNA used as material had been derived from T cells, B-cell-depleted T cells, or PBMCs.

This clone was detected only a few times. Per the authors' pipeline: Using reference gene primer amplification, nucleated cell counts were estimated. Produced via immunoSEQ multiplex PCR; TCRdb's table is partial and in-frame only. V and J calls and clone size follow that table, whereas D and trimming were derived from the DNA. Found here are about 21,000 clones, roughly four fifths of them singletons; the top ten hold approximately 7%. Germline V lookup: CDR1 MNHEY, CDR2 SMNVEV (reference sequence). V lost 5 bases and J lost 10, with 18 bases in between. CDR3 length equals 15 residues. The sequence was obtained from a human donor in a cohort sampled during active COVID-19. Sample: peripheral blood. The V call is TRBV27, the J call TRBJ1-6, with a possible D match to TRBD1 (6 bases). CDR3 protein: CASSPAAAGASPLHF. The CDR3 nucleotides read TGTGCCAGCAGTCCCGCTGCTGCAGGGGCCTCACCCCTCCACTTT.